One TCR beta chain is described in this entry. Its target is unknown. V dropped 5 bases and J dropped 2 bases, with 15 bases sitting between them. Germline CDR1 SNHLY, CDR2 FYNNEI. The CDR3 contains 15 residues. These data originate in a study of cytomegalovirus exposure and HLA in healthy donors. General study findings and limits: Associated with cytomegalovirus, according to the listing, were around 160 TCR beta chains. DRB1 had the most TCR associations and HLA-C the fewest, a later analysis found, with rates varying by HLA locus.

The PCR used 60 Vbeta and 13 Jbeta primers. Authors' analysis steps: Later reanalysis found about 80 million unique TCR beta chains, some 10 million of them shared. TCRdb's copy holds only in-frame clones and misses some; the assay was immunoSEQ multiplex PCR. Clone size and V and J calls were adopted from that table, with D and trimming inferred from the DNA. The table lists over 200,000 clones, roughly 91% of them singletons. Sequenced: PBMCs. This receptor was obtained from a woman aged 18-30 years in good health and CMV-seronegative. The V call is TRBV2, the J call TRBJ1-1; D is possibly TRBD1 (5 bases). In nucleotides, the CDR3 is TGTGCCAGCAGTCAATTCAGGGTCCCCAACACTGAAGCTTTCTTT. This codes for CASSQFRVPNTEAFF.